What follows are 22 T cell receptor beta chains derived from one specimen sequenced in a study of blood T cell repertoires in COVID-19. Using immunoSEQ multiplex PCR, the repertoire was profiled, and TCRdb retains in-frame clones only, with some absent. The data show about 160,000 clones, around nine tenths seen once. Source material: PBMCs or T cells enriched from blood (not recorded which). These receptors were collected from a woman aged 45-65 years who had recovered from COVID-19.

The V call is TRBV11-2, the J call TRBJ2-7; 7 nucleotides match TRBD1. Germline values: CDR1 SGHAT, CDR2 FQNNGV. The CDR3 is 18 amino acids. The ends lost 1 base at V and 0 bases at J; junction bases unmatched: 12. The CDR3 DNA reads as TGTGCCAGCAGCTTAGCGACCTTACAGGGGTTCTTCTCCTACGAGCAGTACTTC. Its translation is CASSLATLQGFFSYEQYF.

This clone was found once. The V and J genes are TRBV6-2 or TRBV6-3 and TRBJ1-3, with TRBD1 matching over 8 bases. V dropped 4 bases and J dropped 8; count of bases not matched to a gene: 16. Germline assignment: CDR1 MNHEY and CDR2 SVGEGT. The CDR3 extends over 17 amino acids. The CDR3 DNA reads TGTGCCAGCAGTTGGTTATTCAGACAGGGGTGGGTACACACCATATATTTT. This codes for CASSWLFRQGWVHTIYF.

CDR3 DNA: TGTGCCAGCAGCTTAGTAGGAACCGCAGGGAACCCTTCCTATGGCTACACCTTC. Its translation: CASSLVGTAGNPSYGYTF. The V and J genes are TRBV7-2 and TRBJ1-2; D perhaps matches TRBD1 (5 bases). The CDR3 length is 18 residues. Germline CDR1 is SGHTA and CDR2 is FQGNSA. With 1 base removed from V and 4 bases from J, the gap between germline ends came to 22 bases.

This clone was observed a single time. V and J are TRBV19 and TRBJ2-7; D perhaps matches TRBD1 (5 bases). Germline V gene data show CDR1 as LNHDA and CDR2 as SQIVND (reference sequence). V lost 2 bases and J lost 2, with 7 bases in between. This CDR3 is 13 amino acids long. CDR3 region: CASSITGTYEQYF. The DNA of the CDR3 is TGTGCCAGTAGTATAACAGGTACCTACGAGCAGTACTTC.

V is TRBV12-3 or TRBV12-4 and J is TRBJ1-6, with D unresolved. V was cut by 2 bases and J by 7 bases, with 6 bases left in between. This CDR3 is 13 amino acids long. CDR3 sequence reads: CASSLQENSPLHF. CDR3 nucleotides: TGTGCCAGCAGTTTACAGGAAAATTCACCCCTCCACTTT.

This chain joins TRBV12-3 or TRBV12-4 and TRBJ2-5, with 8 bases that match TRBD2. Trimming cost V 10 bases and J 7 bases; bases outside gene matches: 8. This CDR3 is 12 amino acids long. CDR3 region: CAIGLAGGTQYF. The CDR3 coding sequence is TGTGCCATCGGACTAGCTGGCGGGACCCAGTACTTC.

This clone was seen more than once but under ten times. The genes are TRBV14 and TRBJ2-7; D is perhaps TRBD2 (6 bases). The CDR3 spans 13 residues. Trimming pared 10 bases from V and 2 bases from J, leaving 15 bases between. Germline loops: CDR1 SGHDN, CDR2 FVKESK. CDR3 DNA: TGTGCCACCCGCGGGACGGGAGCCTACGAGCAGTACTTC. This encodes CATRGTGAYEQYF.

This clone was detected once. This chain connects TRBV5-8 to TRBJ2-2; D is unresolved. There are 14 residues in the CDR3. The V and J ends lost 4 bases and 7 bases respectively, with 14 bases between them. CDR1 is SGHTS, CDR2 YDEGEE, per germline. The CDR3 DNA reads TGTGCCAGCAGCGTTGGTGCCCCGAGCGGGGAGCTGTTTTTT. This translates into CASSVGAPSGELFF.

This sequence joins TRBV9 and TRBJ2-4; 7 bases map to TRBD1. Trimming took 0 bases from V and 9 from J; bases not matched to a gene: 15. This CDR3 has 17 amino acids. In germline, CDR1 is SGDLS, CDR2 YYNGEE. The CDR3 DNA reads TGTGCCAGCAGCGTAGAGGTCCTAATTCGACAGGGCGGCATTCAGTACTTC. Translation gives CASSVEVLIRQGGIQYF.

In this sample, this clone turned up a few times. The chain uses TRBV2 and TRBJ2-1, with a weak D call TRBD2 (6 bases). The V gene lost 10 bases and the J gene lost 5 bases, with 21 bases spanning the gap. The V gene's germline CDR1 is SNHLY and CDR2 FYNNEI. This CDR3 comprises 15 residues. The CDR3 protein is CATNPGRLTHNEQFF. In DNA, the CDR3 is TGTGCCACCAATCCCGGGAGACTAACCCACAATGAGCAGTTCTTC.

The chain recombines TRBV15 with TRBJ1-4; 8 bases agree with TRBD1. This CDR3 contains 15 residues. CDR1 and CDR2 (germline): LNHNV, YYDKDF (reference sequence). J lost 7 bases, V lost 2 bases, and 6 bases had no gene match. The CDR3 here is CATSRPGTGGEKLFF. The CDR3 DNA reads as TGTGCCACCAGCAGACCAGGGACAGGTGGTGAAAAACTGTTTTTT.

The chain recombines TRBV7-9 with TRBJ2-1, with 11 positions matching TRBD1. The CDR3 covers 15 residues. The V gene's germline CDR1 is SEHNR and CDR2 FQNEAQ (reference sequence). V lost 5 bases and J lost 12; bases outside the gene matches: 12. For the CDR3, the DNA is TGTGCCAGCAGCCCCCCCCGGACAGGGGGCGCAGGGCAGTTCTTC. Encoded protein: CASSPPRTGGAGQFF.

This clone was counted a few times. The chain carries TRBV29-1 and TRBJ1-2; maybe TRBD1 (6 bases). Trimming took off 5 bases at V and 4 bases at J, with 20 bases between the two ends. This CDR3 is 15 amino acids long. Germline assignment: CDR1 SQVTM and CDR2 ANQGSEA. The DNA for the CDR3 is TGCAGCGTTACTACCGGGGCAGGGGTTACCTATGGCTACACCTTC. Its protein product is CSVTTGAGVTYGYTF.

CDR3 loop: CASSFEEGSPLHF. DNA of the CDR3: TGTGCCAGCAGTTTCGAAGAGGGTTCACCCCTCCACTTT. The J gene is TRBJ1-6, the V gene TRBV12-3 or TRBV12-4; D uncertain. V was clipped by 3 bases and J by 9 bases, with 9 bases between them. The CDR3 covers 13 residues.

The chain couples TRBV18 to TRBJ2-7; D might be TRBD2 (5 bases). Looked up from germline, CDR1 is KGHSH and CDR2 is LQKENI. Trimming removed 2 bases at V and 2 bases at J, with 10 bases between. The CDR3 has 14 amino acids. The CDR3 DNA follows: TGTGCCAGCTCACCAGGCCCTAGCCCCTACGAGCAGTACTTC. It translates to CASSPGPSPYEQYF.

The chain links TRBV2 to TRBJ2-7; 8 nucleotides align to TRBD1. Unmatched junction bases numbered 8, after V lost 6 bases and J lost 4 bases. The CDR3 is 14 residues long. The V gene's germline CDR1 is SNHLY and CDR2 FYNNEI. The CDR3 is CASSSDRELYEQYF. The CDR3 region has the DNA TGTGCCAGCAGCTCGGACAGGGAGCTTTACGAGCAGTACTTC.

The genes are TRBV18 and TRBJ1-2; 8 positions match TRBD1. Germline trimming cut 4 bases from V and 6 bases from J; bases unmatched to any gene: 4. CDR1 is KGHSH and CDR2 is LQKENI in the germline V gene. This CDR3 comprises 13 residues. The CDR3 region is CASSQQGADGYTF. CDR3 sequence (DNA): TGTGCCAGCTCACAGCAGGGGGCGGATGGCTACACCTTC.

This chain links TRBV18 with TRBJ1-5, with D perhaps TRBD1 (5 bases). The CDR3 covers 14 residues. V lost 2 bases, J lost 3 bases, and 8 bases lay in between. Germline V gene lookup returns CDR1 KGHSH and CDR2 LQKENI. CDR3 sequence (DNA): TGTGCCAGCTCACCAGGGGCTCCCAATCAGCCCCAGCATTTT. Its translation is CASSPGAPNQPQHF.

The rearrangement links TRBV4-2 to TRBJ1-6; D possibly corresponds to TRBD1 (5 bases). V was pared by 4 bases and J by 7 bases, with 14 bases between. CDR1 is LGHNA and CDR2 is YNFKEQ in the germline V gene. The CDR3 is made up of 15 amino acids. The CDR3 nucleotides read TGTGCCAGCAGCCGGCAGACAGAGCAGAATTCACCCCTCCACTTT. The encoded protein is CASSRQTEQNSPLHF.

The CDR3 DNA reads as TGTGCCAGCAGCCAGACAGGGGGGAAACCCGGGGAGCTGTTTTTT. Its protein is CASSQTGGKPGELFF. This sequence joins TRBV5-4 and TRBJ2-2; 9 bases are shared with TRBD1. V shed 4 bases and J 6 bases; nucleotides not matched to a gene: 7. The germline V gene has CDR1 SGHNT and CDR2 YYREEE (reference sequence). The CDR3 loop spans 15 amino acids.

The V gene is TRBV5-1, the J gene TRBJ1-5; D perhaps matches TRBD1 (6 bases). Deletions cut 5 bases from V and 3 bases from J, with 27 bases between. CDR1 and CDR2 from the germline V gene are SGHRS and YFSETQ. The CDR3 is 19 amino acids. The chain's CDR3 is CASSRDHISTYRANQPQHF. CDR3 bases: TGCGCCAGCAGTCGTGACCATATTTCCACCTACAGGGCCAATCAGCCCCAGCATTTT.

The sample holds a few counts of this clone. This chain links TRBV6-4 with TRBJ2-3; D is perhaps TRBD2 (7 bases). CDR3 length: 14 amino acids. Trimming removed 2 bases at V and 2 bases at J, with 8 bases between. Germline CDR1 MRHNA, CDR2 SNTAGT. CDR3 sequence: CASSDGGATDTQYF. The CDR3 DNA reads as TGTGCCAGCAGTGACGGGGGGGCCACAGATACGCAGTATTTT.